This entry lists 5 T cell receptor beta chains sequenced from one sample in a study of OX40 agonist ivuxolimab in advanced cancers. The assay was immunoSEQ multiplex PCR, and TCRdb's table has in-frame clones only and misses some. The sample contains fewer than 30,000 clones, less than 90% of which appear only once. Specimen: CD4+ or CD8+ T cells sorted from blood, collected in a trial of the OX40 agonist ivuxolimab. The receptors come from an adult with an advanced solid tumor such as melanoma, head and neck, liver or kidney cancer.

The chain combines TRBV27 with TRBJ1-2; D is unclear. The CDR3 has 11 amino acids. Trimming took 6 bases from V and 3 from J, leaving 5 bases between them. CDR1 is MNHEY and CDR2 is SMNVEV in the germline V gene (reference sequence). CDR3 in amino acids: CASRTYYGYTF. The CDR3 DNA reads as TGTGCCAGCAGGACCTACTATGGCTACACCTTC.

The chain links TRBV6-5 to TRBJ2-1; 11 bases align to TRBD2. Germline assignment: CDR1 MNHEY and CDR2 SVGAGI. V gave up 7 bases and J gave up 8 bases; unmatched junction bases: 10. The CDR3 consists of 15 residues. This CDR3 reads CASNELAGVAYEQFF. CDR3 in DNA: TGTGCCAGCAACGAACTAGCGGGAGTGGCCTATGAGCAGTTCTTC.

The rearrangement links TRBV9 to TRBJ1-2, with 10 bases matching TRBD1. After removal of 2 bases from V and 8 bases from J, the junction contained 9 bases not matched to a gene. This CDR3 contains 15 residues. Germline V lookup: CDR1 SGDLS, CDR2 YYNGEE. This CDR3 reads CASSVLDRGPSGYTF. The CDR3 nucleotides are TGTGCCAGCAGCGTCCTAGACAGGGGGCCGTCAGGCTACACCTTC.

This chain connects TRBV19 to TRBJ2-5; D gene ambiguous. This CDR3 has 15 amino acids. The V end was cut by 3 bases, the J end by 1 base, with 12 bases between. Germline lookup yields CDR1 LNHDA and CDR2 SQIVND (reference sequence). In DNA form, the CDR3 reads TGTGCCAGTAGTATGTGGAGTAGCCCCCAAGAGACCCAGTACTTC. This codes for CASSMWSSPQETQYF.

V usage is TRBV28 and J usage is TRBJ1-2; 10 bases map to TRBD1. CDR3 length: 15 amino acids. Trimming cost V 5 bases and J 5 bases; bases outside gene matches: 8. Looked up from germline, CDR1 is MDHEN and CDR2 is SYDVKM. CDR3 nucleotides: TGTGCCAGCAGTCCTCAGGACAGGGGGTCTTATGGCTACACCTTC. This gives the protein CASSPQDRGSYGYTF.